The clone carrying this TCR beta chain was counted between two and nine times. The antigen is undetermined. The sample comes from a study of identical twins. Overall study results and limits: Models, which agreed with sharing between unrelated individuals, nonetheless underestimated the out-of-frame TCR alpha sharing seen in monozygotic twins.

TCRdb used MiXCR to reprocess the 5' RACE reads, holding one entry per CDR3 protein. The sample yields 750,000 to 950,000 distinct CDR3 sequences, about 12% seen once. Everyone who donated was a healthy Caucasian. The data also belong to a second study, concerning yellow fever vaccine responses in identical twins.

This TCR derives from a woman younger than 35 in good health. The sequenced sample was PBMCs.

The CDR3 DNA follows: TGTGCCAGCAGTGAGACAGGGCGGATAAACACCGGGGAGCTGTTTTTT. It specifies CASSETGRINTGELFF. The rearrangement joins TRBV2 to TRBJ2-2, with 7 bases aligning to TRBD1. CDR1 and CDR2 (germline): SNHLY, FYNNEI. This CDR3 region has 16 residues. V trimming: 3 bases; J trimming: 2 bases; junction bases outside the gene matches: 6.